This T cell receptor beta chain was sequenced for a study of T and B cells in COVID-19 patients. Study-level results: Patients with COVID-19 reportedly showed strongly skewed T cell receptor beta variable and joining gene usage.

Germline V gene sequence: CDR1 SNHLY, CDR2 FYNNEI. The CDR3 sequence is 17 residues long. Trimming took 2 bases from V and 5 from J; bases not matched to a gene: 10. BIOMED2 TRB-A/B primer pools were used in multiplex TRB PCR. One entry per CDR3 protein, called by TCRdb with MiXCR from the multiplex PCR reads. The table lists 3,500 to 4,500 distinct CDR3 sequences, about 25% of them singletons. TRB was amplified from approximately 250-500 ng of blood genomic DNA. The sample holds a few counts of this clonotype. Its cognate antigen is unknown. The receptor comes from a human donor with active COVID-19. The chain uses TRBV2 and TRBJ2-2; 8 nucleotides align to TRBD1. Sequences were obtained from blood. For the CDR3, the DNA is TGTGCCAGCAGTGAATTTCAGGGACAGGCATCTACCGGGGAGCTGTTTTTT. It translates to CASSEFQGQASTGELFF.